The 29 T cell receptor beta chains reported below all come from one sample, sequenced in a study of cytomegalovirus exposure and HLA in healthy donors. The study ran its PCR with 60 Vbeta and 13 Jbeta primers. This table comes from immunoSEQ multiplex PCR, and its TCRdb copy is limited to in-frame clones, with some not included. The repertoire consists of 180,000 or so clones, with 79% occurring once and the leading ten covering over 2%. The sample taken for sequencing was PBMCs. These receptors originate from a woman between 45 and 60 years old in good health and CMV-seronegative.

The chain recombines TRBV7-3 with TRBJ2-5; perhaps TRBD2 as D (7 bases). V was trimmed by 1 base and J by 5 bases, leaving 14 bases between them. Germline loops: CDR1 SGHTA, CDR2 FQGTGA. CDR3 length: 15 amino acids. CDR3 loop: CASSLMGGARETQYF. The CDR3 DNA reads TGTGCCAGCAGCTTAATGGGGGGGGCTCGTGAGACCCAGTACTTC.

The chain couples TRBV6-5 to TRBJ2-7, with 8 bases aligning to TRBD1. The CDR3 spans 13 residues. The ends lost 5 bases at V and 6 bases at J; junction bases unmatched: 6. CDR1 MNHEY and CDR2 SVGAGI come from the germline V gene. CDR3 protein: CASSADRGREQYF. The CDR3 DNA reads as TGTGCCAGCAGTGCCGACAGGGGTCGCGAGCAGTACTTC.

This rearrangement joins TRBV27 to TRBJ2-7; D remains unclear. Germline lookup yields CDR1 MNHEY and CDR2 SMNVEV (reference sequence). V shed 1 base and J shed 3 bases, with 7 bases lying between them. The CDR3 length is 13 residues. The CDR3 DNA sequence: TGTGCCAGCAGTTTATATTCGGGCTACGAGCAGTACTTC. Translated, it gives CASSLYSGYEQYF.

This chain uses TRBV4-3 with TRBJ1-5; D possibly corresponds to TRBD1 (6 bases). This CDR3 contains 14 residues. The V end lost 3 bases, the J end lost 4 bases, and 10 bases lay between the germline ends. Germline CDR1 LGHNA, CDR2 YSLEER. The CDR3 sequence: CASSQGAINQPQHF. In nucleotides, the CDR3 is TGCGCCAGCAGCCAGGGGGCAATAAATCAGCCCCAGCATTTT.

The table lists this clone with a few counts. This rearrangement joins TRBV10-2 to TRBJ2-7, with D maybe TRBD2 (6 bases). This CDR3 has 13 amino acids. Trimming shortened V by 7 bases and J by 2 bases, and 12 bases separated the two germline ends. Germline CDR1 and CDR2: WSHSY and SAAADI. The CDR3, as DNA: TGCGCCAGCATAGGACCGGGGGCCTACGAGCAGTACTTC. Translating gives CASIGPGAYEQYF.

The gene calls are TRBV28 and TRBJ2-7; TRBD1 is a possible D gene (6 bases). The germline V gene has CDR1 MDHEN and CDR2 SYDVKM. This CDR3 comprises 13 residues. V shed 5 bases and J shed 7 bases, with 15 bases lying between them. CDR3 coding DNA: TGTGCCAGCAGTCCCCGGGACATGTGGGAGCAGTACTTC. Translated: CASSPRDMWEQYF.

The rearrangement joins TRBV19 to TRBJ2-1; D is unclear. The germline V and J ends were trimmed by 5 bases and 8 bases, with 7 bases remaining between them. CDR3 length: 11 amino acids. Germline CDR1 reads LNHDA; CDR2 reads SQIVND (reference sequence). This CDR3 is CASSAGHEQFF. As DNA, the CDR3 is TGTGCCAGTAGTGCTGGCCATGAGCAGTTCTTC.

This clone was found a few times. The chain carries TRBV5-1 and TRBJ2-7; D unclear. The CDR3 consists of 14 residues. Trimming took off 0 bases at V and 2 bases at J, with 9 bases between the two ends. Germline loops: CDR1 SGHRS, CDR2 YFSETQ. CDR3 DNA: TGCGCCAGCAGCTTGGTAGTTCTCCCCTACGAGCAGTACTTC. It encodes CASSLVVLPYEQYF.

This chain links TRBV27 with TRBJ2-5; 11 bases match TRBD2. V shed 2 bases and J 3 bases; nucleotides not matched to a gene: 8. The CDR3 totals 17 residues. CDR1 and CDR2 (germline): MNHEY, SMNVEV (reference sequence). CDR3 sequence (DNA): TGTGCCAGCAGTTTACGGGTAACTAGCGGGAGAAAAGAGACCCAGTACTTC. Its translation: CASSLRVTSGRKETQYF.

CDR3: CATATGVGETQYF. The CDR3 coding sequence is TGCGCCACCGCGACAGGGGTGGGGGAGACCCAGTACTTC. V is TRBV10-2 and J is TRBJ2-5; the match to TRBD1 covers 8 bases. Per the germline V gene, CDR1 is WSHSY and CDR2 is SAAADI. CDR3 length: 13 residues. The trim removed 10 bases at V and 5 bases at J, leaving 9 bases unmatched.

The chain is built from TRBV27 and TRBJ1-6, with TRBD1 matching over 7 bases. Germline V CDR1 and CDR2: MNHEY, SMNVEV (reference sequence). Trimming took 4 bases from V and 7 from J; bases not matched to a gene: 10. CDR3 size: 16 residues. The CDR3: CASSSRTGTGNSPLHF. The CDR3 DNA reads TGTGCCAGCAGTTCCCGGACAGGTACGGGGAATTCACCCCTCCACTTT.

This rearrangement joins TRBV19 to TRBJ2-7; 14 nucleotides align to TRBD2. Looked up from germline, CDR1 is LNHDA and CDR2 is SQIVND (reference sequence). The CDR3 extends over 19 amino acids. J lost 1 base, V lost 2 bases, and 10 bases had no gene match. In nucleotides, the CDR3 is TGTGCCAGTAGTATATCAACTGGGACTAGCGGGAGCCAGTCCTACGAGCAGTACTTC. Protein: CASSISTGTSGSQSYEQYF.

This clone was detected only a few times. The chain is built from TRBV6-5 and TRBJ1-2; TRBD1 matches 7 bases. Germline V gene lookup returns CDR1 MNHEY and CDR2 SVGAGI. The CDR3 extends over 15 amino acids. J gave up 7 bases and V 10 bases, and 18 bases lay outside the gene matches. CDR3 in DNA: TGTGCCACCGGTACTTGGGCAGGGGGTGTAGCTGGCTACACCTTC. Its protein is CATGTWAGGVAGYTF.

V and J are TRBV7-2 and TRBJ1-5, with 7 bases aligning to TRBD1. Trimming at V came to 5 bases and at J to 3 bases, leaving 4 bases not matched to a gene. CDR3 size: 14 residues. Germline CDR1 SGHTA, CDR2 FQGNSA. CDR3 sequence (DNA): TGTGCCAGCAGCCAACAGGGGTCCAATCAGCCCCAGCATTTT. Protein sequence: CASSQQGSNQPQHF.

J is TRBJ1-2 and V is TRBV27, with 8 bases lining up with TRBD1. After removal of 6 bases from V and 7 bases from J, the junction contained 10 bases not matched to a gene. The CDR3 has 14 amino acids. Germline V gene lookup returns CDR1 MNHEY and CDR2 SMNVEV (reference sequence). This chain's CDR3 is CASRASGQGIGYTF. CDR3 sequence (DNA): TGTGCCAGCAGGGCCAGCGGACAGGGAATTGGCTACACCTTC.

Note on this clone: Germline is not matched at one junction end, which may reflect a read error. DNA for the CDR3: TGCAGTGCTAGGGGGCAGGACCTCACTTTT. Encoded protein: CSARGQDLTF. This chain joins TRBV20-1 and TRBJ1-4, with D perhaps matching TRBD1 (5 bases). The length of the CDR3 is 10 residues. Germline V CDR1 and CDR2: DFQATT, SNEGSKA (reference sequence).

The table lists this clone with a count of one. The chain employs TRBV6-1 and TRBJ2-7; D remains unclear. Germline V gene lookup returns CDR1 MNHNS and CDR2 SASEGT. The CDR3 contains 14 residues. V shed 6 bases and J shed 5 bases, with 17 bases lying between them. This CDR3 reads CASSPLAPPDEQYF. The CDR3 DNA reads TGTGCCAGCAGCCCATTAGCTCCCCCAGACGAGCAGTACTTC.

The chain couples TRBV5-1 to TRBJ2-7; 12 nucleotides match TRBD2. Germline V lookup: CDR1 SGHRS, CDR2 YFSETQ. The CDR3 runs to 16 residues. V dropped 0 bases and J dropped 5; count of bases not matched to a gene: 6. The CDR3 nucleotides read TGCGCCAGCAGCTTGGTACGGACTAGCGGGACTAACGAGCAGTACTTC. It is translated as CASSLVRTSGTNEQYF. The full variable domain, in which reference TRBV5-1 and TRBJ2-7 provide the parts outside the CDR3, is KAGVTQTPRYLIKTRGQQVTLSCSPISGHRSVSWYQQTPGQGLQFLFEYFSETQRNKGNFPGRFSGRQFSNSRSEMNVSTLELGDSALYLCASSLVRTSGTNEQYFGPGTRLTVT.

The V gene is TRBV15, the J gene TRBJ2-3; the D gene is possibly TRBD2 (5 bases). Trimming cost V 0 bases and J 1 base, with 11 bases left between them. The length of the CDR3 is 16 residues. Germline CDR1 is LNHNV and CDR2 is YYDKDF (reference sequence). The CDR3 sequence: CATSRDRQRGTDTQYF. Here the CDR3 DNA reads TGTGCCACCAGCAGAGATCGCCAGAGGGGCACAGATACGCAGTATTTT.

J is TRBJ2-2 and V is TRBV11-2; TRBD2 matches 8 bases. The CDR3 is 15 residues long. V dropped 6 bases and J dropped 6; count of bases not matched to a gene: 9. Germline-derived CDR1 and CDR2 are SGHAT and FQNNGV. The CDR3 protein is CASSLTLAEPGELFF. CDR3 bases: TGTGCCAGCAGTCTTACACTAGCGGAACCCGGGGAGCTGTTTTTT.

The chain employs TRBV7-9 and TRBJ1-1, with no clear D. Germline lookup yields CDR1 SEHNR and CDR2 FQNEAQ (reference sequence). The CDR3 runs to 14 residues. V lost 2 bases to trimming and J lost 3 bases, with 10 bases between them. In nucleotides, the CDR3 is TGTGCCAGCAGCTTAATCCTCCAGGACACTGAAGCTTTCTTT. Translated: CASSLILQDTEAFF.

The rearrangement links TRBV19 to TRBJ1-2; TRBD1 might be the D (6 bases). Trimming cost V 3 bases and J 4 bases, with 9 bases left between them. The CDR3 runs 13 residues. CDR1 LNHDA and CDR2 SQIVND come from the germline V gene (reference sequence). The chain's CDR3 is CASSIQGIYGYTF. CDR3 coding DNA: TGTGCCAGTAGTATCCAGGGGATCTATGGCTACACCTTC.

This clone was counted a single time. The chain recombines TRBV5-1 with TRBJ1-4; possible D gene TRBD1, 6 bases. Germline V gene data show CDR1 as SGHRS and CDR2 as YFSETQ. V was pared by 4 bases and J by 4 bases, with 14 bases between. This CDR3 comprises 15 residues. The CDR3 here is CASSEADSFNEKLFF. The CDR3 nucleotides read TGCGCCAGCAGCGAAGCGGACAGTTTTAATGAAAAACTGTTTTTT.

The chain joins TRBV7-9 to TRBJ1-2, with a tentative D call TRBD1 (5 bases). This CDR3 has 14 residues. The germline CDR1 and CDR2 sequences are SEHNR and FQNEAQ (reference sequence). V lost 0 bases and J lost 4, with 9 bases in between. CDR3 protein: CASSLAEGVYGYTF. The CDR3 nucleotides are TGTGCCAGCAGCTTAGCAGAAGGGGTCTATGGCTACACCTTC.

J is TRBJ1-2 and V is TRBV5-1; no clear D gene. V was shortened by 0 bases and J by 2 bases, with 8 bases between the two germline ends. This CDR3 has 14 residues. Germline-derived CDR1 and CDR2 are SGHRS and YFSETQ. The CDR3 nucleotides are TGCGCCAGCAGCTTGGGTCCTACCAACTATGGCTACACCTTC. Its protein product is CASSLGPTNYGYTF. Supplemented by reference TRBV5-1 and TRBJ1-2, the full variable domain reads KAGVTQTPRYLIKTRGQQVTLSCSPISGHRSVSWYQQTPGQGLQFLFEYFSETQRNKGNFPGRFSGRQFSNSRSEMNVSTLELGDSALYLCASSLGPTNYGYTFGSGTRLTVV.

The chain employs TRBV11-3 and TRBJ2-1; D is perhaps TRBD2 (5 bases). The germline V gene has CDR1 SGHNT and CDR2 YENEEA. V was trimmed by 5 bases and J by 6 bases, leaving 5 bases between them. The CDR3 spans 11 residues. CDR3 protein: CASSEGNEQFF. CDR3 sequence (DNA): TGTGCCAGCAGCGAGGGCAATGAGCAGTTCTTC.

As to this clone: The junction differs from germline at one of its ends, possibly a read error. The J gene is TRBJ1-2, the V gene TRBV7-9; D may be TRBD1 (5 bases). Germline V gene sequence: CDR1 SEHNR, CDR2 FQNEAQ (reference sequence). This CDR3 is 12 amino acids long. CDR3 DNA: TGTTCCAGCAGCTTAGGATCGGGGGAAAGGGAATTC. The encoded protein is CSSSLGSGEREF.

This chain uses TRBV4-1 with TRBJ2-3; the D gene is possibly TRBD1 (6 bases). Germline CDR1 MGHRA, CDR2 YSYEKL. The CDR3 is made up of 16 amino acids. V lost 2 bases and J lost 0, with 12 bases in between. The CDR3 DNA reads as TGCGCCAGCAGCCAAAGGGGGTCCTCTAGCACAGATACGCAGTATTTT. Translated, it gives CASSQRGSSSTDTQYF.

This chain connects TRBV7-2 to TRBJ1-6, with D perhaps matching TRBD1 (6 bases). The germline CDR1 and CDR2 sequences are SGHTA and FQGNSA. V gave up 1 base and J gave up 8 bases, with 15 bases separating them. CDR3 length: 16 residues. CDR3 DNA: TGTGCCAGCAGCTTAGTTAACAGGGTAAAAGATTCACCCCTCCACTTT. This gives the protein CASSLVNRVKDSPLHF.